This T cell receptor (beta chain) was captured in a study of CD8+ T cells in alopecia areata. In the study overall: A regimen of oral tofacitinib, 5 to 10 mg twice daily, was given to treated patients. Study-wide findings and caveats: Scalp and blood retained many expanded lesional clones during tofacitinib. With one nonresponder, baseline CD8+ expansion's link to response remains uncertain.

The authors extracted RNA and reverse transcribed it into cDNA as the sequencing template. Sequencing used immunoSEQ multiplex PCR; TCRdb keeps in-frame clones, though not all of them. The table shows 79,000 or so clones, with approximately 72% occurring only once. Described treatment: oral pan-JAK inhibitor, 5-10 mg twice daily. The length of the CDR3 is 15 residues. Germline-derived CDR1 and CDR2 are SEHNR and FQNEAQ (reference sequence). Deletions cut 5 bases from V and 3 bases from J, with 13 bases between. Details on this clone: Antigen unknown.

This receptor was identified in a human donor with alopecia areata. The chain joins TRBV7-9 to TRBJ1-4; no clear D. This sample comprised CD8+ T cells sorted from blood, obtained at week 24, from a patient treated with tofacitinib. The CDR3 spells CASSPPTEPNEKLFF. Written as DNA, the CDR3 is TGTGCCAGCAGCCCGCCCACAGAGCCTAATGAAAAACTGTTTTTT.